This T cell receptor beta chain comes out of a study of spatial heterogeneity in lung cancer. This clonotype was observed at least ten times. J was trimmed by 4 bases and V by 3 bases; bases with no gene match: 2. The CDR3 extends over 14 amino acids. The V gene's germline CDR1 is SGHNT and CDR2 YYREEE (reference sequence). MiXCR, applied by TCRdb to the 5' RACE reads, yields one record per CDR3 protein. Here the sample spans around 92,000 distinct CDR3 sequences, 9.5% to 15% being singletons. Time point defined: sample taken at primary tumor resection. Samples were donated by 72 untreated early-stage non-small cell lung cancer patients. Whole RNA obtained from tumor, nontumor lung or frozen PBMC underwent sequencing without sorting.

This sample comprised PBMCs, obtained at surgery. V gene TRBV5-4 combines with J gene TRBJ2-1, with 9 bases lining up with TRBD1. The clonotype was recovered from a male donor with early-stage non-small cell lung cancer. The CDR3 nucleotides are TGTGCCAGCAGCTCGGACAGGGGTTACAATGAGCAGTTCTTC. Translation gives CASSSDRGYNEQFF.